A few counts support the clone carrying this T cell receptor beta chain. From germline, CDR1 is MNHEY and CDR2 SVGAGI. V trimming: 6 bases; J trimming: 2 bases; junction bases outside the gene matches: 7. The CDR3 contains 14 residues. This specimen comes from a study of blood T cell repertoires in COVID-19. About the research overall: Samples taken during acute and convalescent COVID-19 were collected in the United States, Italy and Spain. PBMCs, B-cell-depleted T cells, or T cells provided the cDNA or gDNA that made up the material.

Original processing notes: Estimated nucleated cell counts came from reference gene primer amplification. Clones were sequenced by immunoSEQ multiplex PCR, and TCRdb holds only the in-frame ones, with some missing. V and J calls and clone size are those listed in that table; D and trimming were worked out from the DNA. The data contain fewer than 300,000 clones, under 90% of them singletons. The sequenced sample consisted of peripheral blood. The clonotype comes from a woman between 18 and 30 years old with acute or convalescent COVID-19. V and J are TRBV6-5 and TRBJ2-7; 7 nucleotides line up with TRBD1. CDR3 amino acids: CASSRQDRTYEQYF. For the CDR3, the DNA is TGTGCCAGCAGCCGCCAGGACAGGACCTACGAGCAGTACTTC.